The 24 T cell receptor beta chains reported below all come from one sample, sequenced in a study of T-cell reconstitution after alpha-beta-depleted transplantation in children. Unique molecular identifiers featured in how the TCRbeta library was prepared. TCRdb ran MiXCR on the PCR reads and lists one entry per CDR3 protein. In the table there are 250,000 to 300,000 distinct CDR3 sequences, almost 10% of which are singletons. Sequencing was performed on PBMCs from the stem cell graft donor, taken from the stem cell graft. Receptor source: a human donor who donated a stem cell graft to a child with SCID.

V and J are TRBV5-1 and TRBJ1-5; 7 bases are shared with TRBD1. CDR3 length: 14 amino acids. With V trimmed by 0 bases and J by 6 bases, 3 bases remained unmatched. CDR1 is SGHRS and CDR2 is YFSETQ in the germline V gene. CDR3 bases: TGCGCCAGCAGCTTGGAAGGGGGCGTTCAGCCCCAGCATTTT. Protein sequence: CASSLEGGVQPQHF.

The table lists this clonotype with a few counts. The CDR3 protein is CASSLTGGADEQYF. CDR3 DNA sequence: TGTGCCAGCAGCTTAACGGGAGGGGCGGACGAGCAGTACTTC. The chain is built from TRBV7-9 and TRBJ2-7; 8 bases fit TRBD2. CDR1 SEHNR and CDR2 FQNEAQ come from the germline V gene (reference sequence). The CDR3 is made up of 14 amino acids. Trimming removed 2 bases from V and 5 bases from J; junction bases left unmatched: 5.

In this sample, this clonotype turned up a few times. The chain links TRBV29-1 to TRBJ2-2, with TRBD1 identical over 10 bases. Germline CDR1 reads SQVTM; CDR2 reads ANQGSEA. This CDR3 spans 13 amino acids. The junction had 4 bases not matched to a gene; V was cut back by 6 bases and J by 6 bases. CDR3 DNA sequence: TGCAGCGTCTTCGGGACAGGGGCCGGGGAGCTGTTTTTT. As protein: CSVFGTGAGELFF.

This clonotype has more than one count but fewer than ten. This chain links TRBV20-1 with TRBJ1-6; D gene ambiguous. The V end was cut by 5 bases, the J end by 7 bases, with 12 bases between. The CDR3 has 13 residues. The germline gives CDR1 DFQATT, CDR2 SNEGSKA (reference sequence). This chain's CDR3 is CSAYQADNSPLHF. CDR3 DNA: TGCAGTGCTTATCAGGCGGACAATTCACCCCTCCACTTT.

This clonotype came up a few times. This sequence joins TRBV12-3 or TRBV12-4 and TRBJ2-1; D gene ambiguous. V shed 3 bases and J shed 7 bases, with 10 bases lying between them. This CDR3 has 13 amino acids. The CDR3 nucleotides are TGTGCCAGCAGTTTTCGTTGGGGAAATGAGCAGTTCTTC. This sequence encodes CASSFRWGNEQFF.

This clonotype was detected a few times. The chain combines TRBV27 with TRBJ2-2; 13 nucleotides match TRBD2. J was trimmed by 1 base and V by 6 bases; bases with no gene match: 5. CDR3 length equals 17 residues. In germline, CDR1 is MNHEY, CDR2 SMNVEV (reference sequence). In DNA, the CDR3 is TGTGCCAGCAGAGGGACTAGCGGGGTCTGGAACACCGGGGAGCTGTTTTTT. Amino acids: CASRGTSGVWNTGELFF.

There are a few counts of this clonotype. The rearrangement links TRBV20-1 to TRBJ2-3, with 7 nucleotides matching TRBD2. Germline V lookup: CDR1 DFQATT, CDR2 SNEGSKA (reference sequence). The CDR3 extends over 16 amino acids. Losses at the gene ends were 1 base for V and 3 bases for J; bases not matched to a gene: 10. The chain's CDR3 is CSARVEPLAPTDTQYF. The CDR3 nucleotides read TGCAGTGCTAGAGTTGAGCCACTAGCGCCGACAGATACGCAGTATTTT.

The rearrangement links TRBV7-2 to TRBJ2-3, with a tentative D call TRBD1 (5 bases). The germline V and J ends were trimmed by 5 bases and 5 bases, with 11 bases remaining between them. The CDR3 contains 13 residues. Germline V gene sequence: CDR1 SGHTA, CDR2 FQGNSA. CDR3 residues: CASSLQRGDTQYF. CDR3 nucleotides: TGTGCCAGCAGCCTACAAAGGGGAGATACGCAGTATTTT.

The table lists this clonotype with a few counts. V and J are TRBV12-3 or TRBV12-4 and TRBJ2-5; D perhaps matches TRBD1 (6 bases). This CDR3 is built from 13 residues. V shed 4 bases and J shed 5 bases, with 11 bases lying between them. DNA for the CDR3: TGTGCCAGCAGTTATGGAAGGGGGGAGACCCAGTACTTC. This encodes CASSYGRGETQYF.

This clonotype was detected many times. DNA for the CDR3: TGTGCCAGCAGCTTAGAAAGGGGCGGGACCCAGTACTTC. It codes for CASSLERGGTQYF. The rearrangement uses TRBV7-2 and TRBJ2-5, with D possibly TRBD1 on 5 matching bases. V lost 1 base, J lost 7 bases, and 10 bases lay in between. From germline, CDR1 is SGHTA and CDR2 FQGNSA. The CDR3 length is 13 residues.

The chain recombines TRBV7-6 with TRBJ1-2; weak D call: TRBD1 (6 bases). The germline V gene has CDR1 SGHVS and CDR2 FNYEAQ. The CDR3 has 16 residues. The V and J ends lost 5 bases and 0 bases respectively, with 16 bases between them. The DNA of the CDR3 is TGTGCCAGCAGCCCACAGGGTCCGATCCCTAACTATGGCTACACCTTC. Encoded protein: CASSPQGPIPNYGYTF. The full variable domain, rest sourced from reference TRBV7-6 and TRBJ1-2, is GAGVSQSPRYKVTKRGQDVALRCDPISGHVSLYWYRQALGQGPEFLTYFNYEAQQDKSGLPNDRFSAERPEGSISTLTIQRTEQRDSAMYRCASSPQGPIPNYGYTFGSGTRLTVV.

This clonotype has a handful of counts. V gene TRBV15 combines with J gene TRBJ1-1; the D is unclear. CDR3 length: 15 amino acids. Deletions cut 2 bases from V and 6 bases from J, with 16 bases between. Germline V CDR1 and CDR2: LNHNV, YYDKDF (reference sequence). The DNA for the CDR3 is TGTGCCACCAGCAGATCATTGGAGTCTCAGGCTGAAGCTTTCTTT. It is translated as CATSRSLESQAEAFF. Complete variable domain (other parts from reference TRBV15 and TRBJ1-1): DAMVIQNPRYQVTQFGKPVTLSCSQTLNHNVMYWYQQKSSQAPKLLFHYYDKDFNNEADTPDNFQSRRPNTSFCFLDIRSPGLGDTAMYLCATSRSLESQAEAFFGQGTRLTVV.

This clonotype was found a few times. CDR3 nucleotide sequence: TGTGCCAGCAGTTACTCTGGGGAGTTGGCGGAGCAGTTCTTC. Translated, it gives CASSYSGELAEQFF. The chain employs TRBV6-2 or TRBV6-3 and TRBJ2-1; TRBD2 might be the D (5 bases). This CDR3 comprises 14 residues. Trimming pared 0 bases from V and 10 bases from J, leaving 13 bases between. Germline lookup yields CDR1 MNHEY and CDR2 SVGEGT.

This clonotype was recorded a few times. CDR3 protein: CSAPGTGENTGELFF. The DNA for the CDR3 is TGCAGTGCGCCCGGGACAGGAGAGAACACCGGGGAGCTGTTTTTT. The genes are TRBV20-1 and TRBJ2-2; TRBD1 agrees at 8 bases. The CDR3 loop spans 15 amino acids. The trim removed 6 bases at V and 1 base at J, leaving 7 bases unmatched. Germline V lookup: CDR1 DFQATT, CDR2 SNEGSKA (reference sequence).

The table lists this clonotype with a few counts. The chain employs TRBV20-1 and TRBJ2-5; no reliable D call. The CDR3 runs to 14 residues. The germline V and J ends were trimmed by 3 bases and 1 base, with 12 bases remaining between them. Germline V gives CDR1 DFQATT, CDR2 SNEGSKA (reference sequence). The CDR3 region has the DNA TGCAGTGCTAGTTGGCCGGATCCCCAAGAGACCCAGTACTTC. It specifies CSASWPDPQETQYF.

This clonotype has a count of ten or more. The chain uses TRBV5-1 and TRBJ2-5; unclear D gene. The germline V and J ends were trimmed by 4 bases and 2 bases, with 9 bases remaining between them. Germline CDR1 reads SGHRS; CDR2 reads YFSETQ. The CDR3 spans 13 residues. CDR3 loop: CASSRSNQETQYF. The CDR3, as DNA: TGCGCCAGCAGCCGGAGCAATCAAGAGACCCAGTACTTC.

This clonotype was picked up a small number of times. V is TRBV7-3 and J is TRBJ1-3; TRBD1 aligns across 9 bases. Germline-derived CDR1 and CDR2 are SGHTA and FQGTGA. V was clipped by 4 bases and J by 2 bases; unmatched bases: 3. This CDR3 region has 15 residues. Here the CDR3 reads CASSSGTGTGNTIYF. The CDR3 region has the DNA TGTGCCAGCAGCTCGGGGACAGGGACTGGAAACACCATATATTTT.

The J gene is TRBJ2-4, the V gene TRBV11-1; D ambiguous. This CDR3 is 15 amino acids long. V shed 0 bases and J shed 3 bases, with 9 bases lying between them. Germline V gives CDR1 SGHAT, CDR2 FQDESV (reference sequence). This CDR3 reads CASSLAGLGKNIQYF. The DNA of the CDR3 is TGTGCCAGCAGCTTAGCCGGGTTGGGCAAAAACATTCAGTACTTC.

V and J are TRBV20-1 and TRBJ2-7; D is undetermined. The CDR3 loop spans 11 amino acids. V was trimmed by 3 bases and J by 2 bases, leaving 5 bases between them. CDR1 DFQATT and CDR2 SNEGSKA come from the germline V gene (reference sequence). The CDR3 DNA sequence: TGCAGTGCTAGCTCTCCCTACGAGCAGTACTTC. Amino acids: CSASSPYEQYF.

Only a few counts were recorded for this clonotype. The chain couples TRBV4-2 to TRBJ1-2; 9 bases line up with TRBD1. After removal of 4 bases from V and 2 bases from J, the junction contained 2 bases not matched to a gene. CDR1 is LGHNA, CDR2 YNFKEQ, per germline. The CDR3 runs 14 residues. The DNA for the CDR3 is TGTGCCAGCAGCCCAGACAGGGGGAACTATGGCTACACCTTC. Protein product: CASSPDRGNYGYTF.

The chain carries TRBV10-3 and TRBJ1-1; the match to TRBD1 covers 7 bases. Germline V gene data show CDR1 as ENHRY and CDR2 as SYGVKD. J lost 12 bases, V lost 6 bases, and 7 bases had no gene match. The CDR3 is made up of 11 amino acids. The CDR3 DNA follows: TGTGCCATCAGGACCGGGACAGATACTTTCTTT. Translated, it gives CAIRTGTDTFF.

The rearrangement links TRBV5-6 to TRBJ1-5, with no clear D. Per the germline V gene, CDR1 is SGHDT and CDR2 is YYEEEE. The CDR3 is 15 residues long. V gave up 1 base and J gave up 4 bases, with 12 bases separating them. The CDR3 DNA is TGTGCCAGCAGCTTGAGAGGGCAGATAAATCAGCCCCAGCATTTT. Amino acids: CASSLRGQINQPQHF.

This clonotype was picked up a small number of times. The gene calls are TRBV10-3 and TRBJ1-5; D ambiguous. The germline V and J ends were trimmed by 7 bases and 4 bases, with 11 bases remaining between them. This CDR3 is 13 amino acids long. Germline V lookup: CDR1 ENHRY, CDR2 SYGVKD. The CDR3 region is CAITVDLNQPQHF. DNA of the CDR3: TGTGCCATCACCGTGGACTTAAATCAGCCCCAGCATTTT.

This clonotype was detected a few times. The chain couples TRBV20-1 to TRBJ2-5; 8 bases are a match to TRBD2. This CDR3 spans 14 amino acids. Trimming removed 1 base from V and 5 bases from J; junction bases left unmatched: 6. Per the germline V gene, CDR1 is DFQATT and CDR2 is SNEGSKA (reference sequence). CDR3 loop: CSARVAGGGETQYF. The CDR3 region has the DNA TGCAGTGCTAGAGTGGCGGGGGGAGGTGAGACCCAGTACTTC.